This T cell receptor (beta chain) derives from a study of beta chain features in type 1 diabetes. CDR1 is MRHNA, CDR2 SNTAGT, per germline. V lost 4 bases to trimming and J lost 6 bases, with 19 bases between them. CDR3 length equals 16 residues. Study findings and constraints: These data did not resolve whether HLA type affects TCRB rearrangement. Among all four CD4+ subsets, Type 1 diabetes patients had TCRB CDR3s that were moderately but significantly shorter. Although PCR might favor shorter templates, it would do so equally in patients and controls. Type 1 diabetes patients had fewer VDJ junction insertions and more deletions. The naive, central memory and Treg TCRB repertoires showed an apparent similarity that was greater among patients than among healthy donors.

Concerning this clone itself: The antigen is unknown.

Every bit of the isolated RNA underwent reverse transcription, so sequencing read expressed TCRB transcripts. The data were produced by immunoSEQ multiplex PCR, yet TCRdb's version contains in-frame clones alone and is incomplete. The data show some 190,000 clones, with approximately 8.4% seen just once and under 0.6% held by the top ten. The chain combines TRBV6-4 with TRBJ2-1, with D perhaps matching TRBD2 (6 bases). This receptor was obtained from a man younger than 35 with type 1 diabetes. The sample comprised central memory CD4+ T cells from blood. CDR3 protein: CASSAHSGVPSNEQFF. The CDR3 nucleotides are TGTGCCAGCAGTGCCCATAGCGGAGTTCCATCCAATGAGCAGTTCTTC.